One sample yielded the 25 T cell receptor beta chains listed below, sequenced in a study of T cells in Graves' hyperthyroidism and ophthalmopathy. Template material for amplifying TCR beta CDR3 regions consisted of RNA transcripts. The primer set for the first-round RT-PCR of the TCR CDR3 was HTBI. A single record per CDR3 protein comes from TCRdb applying MiXCR to the multiplex PCR reads. The table shows about 760,000 distinct CDR3 sequences, with approximately 40% occurring only once. Sequenced material: blood. Receptors originate from a woman in her 40s with Graves' hyperthyroidism.

A word on this clonotype: This may arise from a read error, as a much more abundant clone is one base away. This chain uses TRBV5-1 with TRBJ1-2; D possibly corresponds to TRBD1 (5 bases). CDR3 length: 13 residues. CDR1 is SGHRS and CDR2 is YFSETQ in the germline V gene. The CDR3 DNA is TGCGCCAGCAGCTTGGATTCCAGGGAAGGCTGCACCTTC. Protein: CASSLDSREGCTF. Full variable domain (remainder filled in from reference TRBV5-1 and TRBJ1-2): KAGVTQTPRYLIKTRGQQVTLSCSPISGHRSVSWYQQTPGQGLQFLFEYFSETQRNKGNFPGRFSGRQFSNSRSEMNVSTLELGDSALYLCASSLDSREGCTFGSGTRLTVV.

This clonotype was recorded at least ten times. The chain recombines TRBV5-6 with TRBJ1-6; the match to TRBD1 covers 7 bases. This CDR3 is 15 amino acids long. The germline gives CDR1 SGHDT, CDR2 YYEEEE. J was trimmed by 10 bases and V by 2 bases; bases with no gene match: 9. CDR3 sequence: CASSLTGTEGSPLHF. DNA for the CDR3: TGTGCCAGCAGCTTAACCGGGACAGAAGGGTCACCCCTCCACTTT. Drawing the rest from reference TRBV5-6 and TRBJ1-6, the complete variable domain is DAGVTQSPTHLIKTRGQQVTLRCSPKSGHDTVSWYQQALGQGPQFIFQYYEEEERQRGNFPDRFSGHQFPNYSSELNVNALLLGDSALYLCASSLTGTEGSPLHFGNGTRLTVT.

The chain couples TRBV12-3 or TRBV12-4 to TRBJ2-7; D remains unclear. The CDR3 consists of 12 residues. V was clipped by 5 bases and J by 3 bases, with 8 bases between them. The CDR3 loop reads CASSPTVYEQYF. CDR3 sequence (DNA): TGTGCCAGCAGTCCCACCGTCTACGAGCAGTACTTC.

This clonotype was detected many times. This chain connects TRBV15 to TRBJ1-1, with 8 bases that match TRBD1. CDR3 length: 18 residues. CDR1 and CDR2 (germline): LNHNV, YYDKDF (reference sequence). With 0 bases clipped from V and 2 bases from J, the junction kept 11 bases outside the gene matches. The CDR3 region has the DNA TGTGCCACCAGCAGAGATAGGACAGGGACGGCAGGTAACACTGAAGCTTTCTTT. Residues: CATSRDRTGTAGNTEAFF.

The sample holds many counts of this clonotype. The chain uses TRBV20-1 and TRBJ1-6, with D tentatively TRBD1 (5 bases). Between the trimmed V and J ends, which lost 3 bases and 9 bases, there was a span of 21 bases. The CDR3 has 16 amino acids. Germline V lookup: CDR1 DFQATT, CDR2 SNEGSKA (reference sequence). CDR3 nucleotides: TGCAGTGCTAGTTCTAATGGTGAGGCAGGGCCTTCACCCCTCCACTTT. As protein: CSASSNGEAGPSPLHF.

J is TRBJ1-5 and V is TRBV12-3 or TRBV12-4; D not certain. V was trimmed by 6 bases and J by 9 bases, leaving 12 bases between them. CDR3 size: 12 residues. The CDR3 reads CASSRGRGPQHF. The CDR3 nucleotides read TGTGCCAGCAGCAGAGGACGAGGGCCCCAGCATTTT.

The chain recombines TRBV4-3 with TRBJ2-7; D unresolved. Germline V lookup: CDR1 LGHNA, CDR2 YSLEER. The V end lost 4 bases, the J end lost 5 bases, and 12 bases lay between the germline ends. This CDR3 has 13 amino acids. The CDR3 sequence: CASSPAGSHEQYF. In DNA form, the CDR3 reads TGCGCCAGCAGCCCTGCAGGCAGCCACGAGCAGTACTTC.

Turning to this clonotype: A much larger clone lies a single base off, so this may be a read error. The CDR3 end shows no conserved phenylalanine or tryptophan, and so a read error is likely. Because the CDR3's place on the DNA is in doubt, the DNA is left out and the CDR3 is given as listed by TCRdb. The genes are TRBV20-1 and TRBJ1-2; the table gives TRBD1 as D, unverified against the DNA. Germline CDR1 and CDR2: DFQATT and SNEGSKA (reference sequence). The CDR3 spans 13 residues, counting both ends. The CDR3: CSARSQWDARGTL.

The chain couples TRBV12-5 to TRBJ1-1; possibly TRBD1 for D (5 bases). Germline CDR1 reads LGHNT; CDR2 reads FRNRAP. CDR3 length equals 13 residues. The ends were cut back, 5 bases at V and 6 bases at J, with 13 bases in the middle. The CDR3 bases are TGTGCTAGTGGTCCGATCCAGGGAGCTGAAGCTTTCTTT. Translated, it gives CASGPIQGAEAFF.

This clonotype appeared a few times. J is TRBJ1-4 and V is TRBV4-3, with D tentatively TRBD1 (5 bases). Germline V gives CDR1 LGHNA, CDR2 YSLEER. V was cut by 0 bases and J by 3 bases, with 14 bases left in between. This CDR3 comprises 17 residues. The CDR3 sequence: CASSQEGLQGANEKLFF. The CDR3 DNA reads TGCGCCAGCAGCCAAGAAGGTCTCCAGGGTGCTAATGAAAAACTGTTTTTT.

About this clonotype itself: One end of the junction is discordant with germline, which a read error may explain. The genes are TRBV7-7 and TRBJ2-5; 8 bases align to TRBD2. CDR3 length equals 14 residues. Germline V CDR1 and CDR2: SSHAT, FNYEAQ (reference sequence). The CDR3 spells CASSRSSGQETQYF. In DNA form, the CDR3 reads TGTGCTAGCAGCAGGTCTAGCGGGCAAGAGACCCAGTACTTC.

The chain links TRBV12-3 or TRBV12-4 to TRBJ2-5; 9 bases map to TRBD2. V shed 4 bases and J 7 bases; nucleotides not matched to a gene: 7. This CDR3 has 14 residues. Here the CDR3 reads CASSSRGGLGTQYF. In DNA form, the CDR3 reads TGTGCCAGCAGTTCGCGGGGGGGCCTCGGGACCCAGTACTTC.

Only a few counts were recorded for this clonotype. The CDR3 DNA reads TGTGCCACCAGCCCTACAGGGGTTTCCACCGGGGAGCTGTTTTTT. This encodes CATSPTGVSTGELFF. The V and J genes are TRBV15 and TRBJ2-2; 7 nucleotides align to TRBD1. The V gene end was trimmed by 5 bases and the J gene end by 4 bases; junction bases not matched to a gene: 7. Germline loops: CDR1 LNHNV, CDR2 YYDKDF (reference sequence). The CDR3 totals 15 residues.

A few counts support this clonotype. This chain links TRBV4-1 with TRBJ2-7, with a tentative D call TRBD2 (5 bases). This CDR3 is built from 15 residues. The V end lost 0 bases, the J end lost 5 bases, and 14 bases lay between the germline ends. Germline lookup yields CDR1 MGHRA and CDR2 YSYEKL. The CDR3 protein is CASSQEHILEDEQYF. CDR3 sequence (DNA): TGCGCCAGCAGCCAAGAGCATATCCTGGAGGACGAGCAGTACTTC.

V and J are TRBV7-9 and TRBJ1-2; the match to TRBD1 covers 9 bases. The V and J ends lost 5 bases and 3 bases, in that order; junction bases with no gene match: 16. Germline-derived CDR1 and CDR2 are SEHNR and FQNEAQ (reference sequence). The CDR3 totals 18 residues. This chain's CDR3 is CASSPRGTGSRRDYGYTF. The DNA of the CDR3 is TGTGCCAGCAGCCCCCGGGGGACAGGGTCAAGGAGGGACTATGGCTACACCTTC.

The chain joins TRBV7-2 to TRBJ2-3; 7 bases align to TRBD2. The ends lost 5 bases at V and 5 bases at J; junction bases unmatched: 7. The CDR3 has 14 residues. The V gene's germline CDR1 is SGHTA and CDR2 FQGNSA. CDR3 region: CASSGRDYRDTQYF. The DNA for the CDR3 is TGTGCCAGCAGCGGTCGGGACTACCGAGATACGCAGTATTTT.

This clonotype came up a few times. Given a much more abundant clone one base away, this may be a read error. The chain joins TRBV10-3 to TRBJ1-5; D remains unclear. The ends were cut back, 6 bases at V and 0 bases at J, with 3 bases in the middle. CDR3 size: 12 residues. The germline V gene encodes CDR1 ENHRY and CDR2 SYGVKD. The CDR3 is CAIRGSNQPQHF. The DNA of the CDR3 is TGTGCCATCAGGGGTAGCAATCAGCCCCAGCATTTT.

In this sample, this clonotype turned up many times. This chain links TRBV5-1 with TRBJ1-1; D uncertain. Germline V lookup: CDR1 SGHRS, CDR2 YFSETQ. The CDR3 is 13 amino acids. Trimming removed 0 bases at V and 1 base at J, with 4 bases between. The CDR3, as DNA: TGCGCCAGCAGCTTGGTTCCGAACACTGAAGCTTTCTTT. Protein sequence: CASSLVPNTEAFF. Drawing the rest from reference TRBV5-1 and TRBJ1-1, the complete variable domain is KAGVTQTPRYLIKTRGQQVTLSCSPISGHRSVSWYQQTPGQGLQFLFEYFSETQRNKGNFPGRFSGRQFSNSRSEMNVSTLELGDSALYLCASSLVPNTEAFFGQGTRLTVV.

This clonotype was seen at least ten times. The V gene is TRBV29-1, the J gene TRBJ2-6, with TRBD1 identical over 7 bases. The length of the CDR3 is 18 residues. Germline values: CDR1 SQVTM, CDR2 ANQGSEA. The ends lost 0 bases at V and 0 bases at J; junction bases unmatched: 8. The CDR3, as DNA: TGCAGCGTTGAAGATAGGGGCAGGGGGAACTCTGGGGCCAACGTCCTGACTTTC. As protein: CSVEDRGRGNSGANVLTF.

This clonotype was picked up a small number of times. V usage is TRBV5-8 and J usage is TRBJ1-5, with D possibly being TRBD1 (6 bases). The germline gives CDR1 SGHTS, CDR2 YDEGEE. Trimming stripped 0 bases from V and 6 bases from J, with 10 bases between. The CDR3 is 14 amino acids. CDR3 region: CASSLERGSQPQHF. The DNA of the CDR3 is TGTGCCAGCAGCTTGGAGAGGGGGAGTCAGCCCCAGCATTTT.

V is TRBV7-2 and J is TRBJ2-5; D possibly corresponds to TRBD2 (6 bases). The germline V and J ends were trimmed by 4 bases and 4 bases, with 28 bases remaining between them. From germline, CDR1 is SGHTA and CDR2 FQGNSA. The CDR3 has 19 residues. The DNA of the CDR3 is TGTGCCAGCAGCTCCAAAATGGGAGACTTCCGGGACGGGGGAGAGACCCAGTACTTC. It encodes CASSSKMGDFRDGGETQYF.

V gene TRBV7-2 combines with J gene TRBJ1-2; tentatively, D is TRBD1 (5 bases). Between the trimmed V and J ends, which lost 6 bases and 2 bases, there was a span of 16 bases. There are 15 residues in the CDR3. CDR1 and CDR2 (germline): SGHTA, FQGNSA. In DNA form, the CDR3 reads TGTGCCAGCAGTTACCCCGACAGTACCAACTATGGCTACACCTTC. Encoded protein: CASSYPDSTNYGYTF.

This clonotype was counted ten times or more. The V call is TRBV10-3, the J call TRBJ2-7; 12 bases are a match to TRBD2. Germline CDR1 ENHRY, CDR2 SYGVKD. The ends lost 6 bases at V and 4 bases at J; junction bases unmatched: 19. The CDR3 contains 19 residues. The CDR3 DNA reads as TGTGCCATCAGCGCAGAGGTGGGGAAGACTAGCGGGAGTTTGTACGAGCAGTACTTC. It codes for CAISAEVGKTSGSLYEQYF.

This clonotype was picked up a small number of times. V gene TRBV20-1 combines with J gene TRBJ2-5; possible D gene TRBD2, 5 bases. The germline gives CDR1 DFQATT, CDR2 SNEGSKA (reference sequence). The length of the CDR3 is 15 residues. With 0 bases removed from V and 5 bases from J, the gap between germline ends came to 16 bases. The DNA of the CDR3 is TGCAGTGCTAGAGACCGAGACGGGGAATGGGAGACCCAGTACTTC. The encoded protein is CSARDRDGEWETQYF.

This clonotype was seen repeatedly, ten times or more. The rearrangement joins TRBV9 to TRBJ1-3, with D tentatively TRBD1 (5 bases). The CDR3 has 15 amino acids. In germline, CDR1 is SGDLS, CDR2 YYNGEE. The V end was cut by 0 bases, the J end by 2 bases, with 9 bases between. The CDR3 protein is CASSVDAGTGNTIYF. CDR3 DNA: TGTGCCAGCAGCGTAGACGCAGGGACTGGAAACACCATATATTTT.